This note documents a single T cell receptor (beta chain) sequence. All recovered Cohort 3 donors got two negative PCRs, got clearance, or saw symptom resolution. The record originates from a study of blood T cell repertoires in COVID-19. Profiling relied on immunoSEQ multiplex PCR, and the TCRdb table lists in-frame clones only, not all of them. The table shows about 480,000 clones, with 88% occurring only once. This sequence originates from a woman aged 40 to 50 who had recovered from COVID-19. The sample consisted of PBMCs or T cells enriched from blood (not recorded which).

The CDR3 loop is CASSILAGVSYNEQFF. The DNA for the CDR3 is TGTGCCAGTAGTATACTAGCGGGAGTCTCCTACAATGAGCAGTTCTTC. This sequence joins TRBV19 and TRBJ2-1; 10 bases line up with TRBD2. Per germline, CDR1 LNHDA and CDR2 SQIVND (reference sequence). The V segment lost 2 bases and the J segment 0 bases; nucleotides outside the gene matches: 1. This CDR3 has 16 residues. Full variable domain (rest looked up from reference TRBV19 and TRBJ2-1): DGGITQSPKYLFRKEGQNVTLSCEQNLNHDAMYWYRQDPGQGLRLIYYSQIVNDFQKGDIAEGYSVSREKKESFPLTVTSAQKNPTAFYLCASSILAGVSYNEQFFGPGTRLTVL.